The clone carrying this TCR beta chain occurred many times. What it recognizes is unknown. A read error may produce the germline difference seen at one junction end. These data are taken from a study of human T cells and chemical hapten exposure. Across the study: Among samples, TCR yields varied mainly because of small differences in pooled library volume.

Time point defined: patch test 1, 2 weeks after DPC sensitization. As to treatment: therapeutic diphenylcyclopropenone sensitization with weekly scalp DPC. General study points: Unchanged with DPC sensitization were TCRs above 1 in 1000 frequency.

Library preparation tagged each individual cDNA molecule with a unique molecular identifier. Original processing methods: Samples held a median of around 92,000 TCRs, range 23,224–690,600. Each CDR3 protein gets one entry after TCRdb re-called the RACE reads with MiXCR. The V and J calls shown here were made by TCRdb, not taken from the authors' results. The data contain around 120,000 distinct CDR3 sequences, about an eighth of them singletons. CDR1 SGHRS and CDR2 YFSETQ come from the germline V gene. CDR3 length: 14 residues. The clonotype originates from a young man with alopecia areata. Some clones in this sample may be carry-over from other donors' samples. The sequenced sample was whole blood, obtained in connection with sensitization to the hapten diphenylcyclopropenone (DPC). The chain has TRBV5-1 and TRBJ2-2; D unresolved. Written as DNA, the CDR3 is TGTGCCAGCAGCTTAGTCGGGAACACCGGGGAGCTGTTTTTT. Its translation: CASSLVGNTGELFF.